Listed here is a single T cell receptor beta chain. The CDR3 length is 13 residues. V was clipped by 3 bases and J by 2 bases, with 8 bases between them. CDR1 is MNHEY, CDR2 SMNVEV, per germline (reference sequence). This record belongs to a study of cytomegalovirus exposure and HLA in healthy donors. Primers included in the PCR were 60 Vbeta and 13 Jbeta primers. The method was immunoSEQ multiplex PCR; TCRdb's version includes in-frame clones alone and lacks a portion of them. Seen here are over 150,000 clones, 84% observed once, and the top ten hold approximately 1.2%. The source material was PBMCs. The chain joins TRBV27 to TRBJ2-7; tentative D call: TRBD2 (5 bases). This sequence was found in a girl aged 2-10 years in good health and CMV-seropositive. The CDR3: CASSFRETYEQYF. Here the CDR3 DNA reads TGTGCCAGCAGTTTCCGGGAAACCTACGAGCAGTACTTC.